One and the same sample provided the 27 T cell receptor beta chains below, sequenced in a study of shared clonotypes between healthy human individuals. Cells designated naive CD8 were CD45RO-negative and were positively selected for CCR7, with terminally differentiated effector memory CD45RA+ cells excluded. TCRdb's copy holds only in-frame clones and misses some; the assay was immunoSEQ multiplex PCR. The repertoire consists of 760,000 or so clones, with 90% to 97% occurring once and the leading ten covering roughly 0.23%. Material: naive CD8+ T cells sorted from blood. These receptors were obtained from a man in his thirties or forties in good health.

This chain links TRBV11-2 with TRBJ2-3; D is unclear. The germline V gene has CDR1 SGHAT and CDR2 FQNNGV. Deletions cut 3 bases from V and 0 bases from J, with 16 bases between. The CDR3 is 17 residues long. CDR3 bases: TGTGCCAGCAGCTTCACGGGCCCCGGAAGTAGCACAGATACGCAGTATTTT. Residues: CASSFTGPGSSTDTQYF.

The rearrangement joins TRBV2 to TRBJ1-1; no definite D call. This CDR3 region has 14 residues. CDR1 and CDR2 from the germline V gene are SNHLY and FYNNEI. V gave up 2 bases and J gave up 2 bases, with 9 bases separating them. CDR3 in DNA: TGTGCCAGCAGTGAACCGAATAGCAACACTGAAGCTTTCTTT. It codes for CASSEPNSNTEAFF.

The table lists this clone with a count of one. The chain couples TRBV7-9 to TRBJ1-1; D unclear. Germline V gene sequence: CDR1 SEHNR, CDR2 FQNEAQ (reference sequence). The CDR3 has 14 amino acids. Trimming took off 6 bases at V and 0 bases at J, with 11 bases between the two ends. The CDR3: CASRTDGMNTEAFF. DNA of the CDR3: TGTGCCAGCAGGACGGACGGGATGAACACTGAAGCTTTCTTT.

The V call is TRBV9, the J call TRBJ2-1; 8 nucleotides line up with TRBD2. CDR1 and CDR2 from the germline V gene are SGDLS and YYNGEE. The length of the CDR3 is 16 residues. J was trimmed by 7 bases and V by 2 bases; bases with no gene match: 11. The CDR3 sequence is CASSVALGLARNEQFF. CDR3 sequence (DNA): TGTGCCAGCAGCGTGGCTCTCGGACTAGCTCGTAATGAGCAGTTCTTC.

This sequence joins TRBV7-9 and TRBJ2-7; no clear D. The CDR3 covers 13 residues. From germline, CDR1 is SEHNR and CDR2 FQNEAQ (reference sequence). V gave up 5 bases and J gave up 10 bases, with 18 bases separating them. Here the CDR3 reads CASSDRSREDQYF. The CDR3 region has the DNA TGTGCCAGCAGCGACCGATCGAGAGAGGATCAGTACTTC.

V usage is TRBV28 and J usage is TRBJ1-5; TRBD1 is a possible D gene (5 bases). Germline assignment: CDR1 MDHEN and CDR2 SYDVKM. CDR3 length: 16 residues. V was cut by 2 bases and J by 0 bases, with 11 bases left in between. The CDR3 spells CASSLAGKFSNQPQHF. The CDR3 region has the DNA TGTGCCAGCAGTTTAGCAGGGAAGTTTAGCAATCAGCCCCAGCATTTT.

The V and J genes are TRBV27 and TRBJ2-7; TRBD2 might be the D (5 bases). Trimming removed 8 bases from V and 0 bases from J, with 23 bases in between. Germline CDR1 reads MNHEY; CDR2 reads SMNVEV (reference sequence). This CDR3 spans 17 amino acids. CDR3 sequence (DNA): TGTGCCAGCCGCGGAGGCGGATTTCGAAAGAGCTCCTACGAGCAGTACTTC. This gives the protein CASRGGGFRKSSYEQYF.

This chain uses TRBV9 with TRBJ2-1; the D gene is possibly TRBD2 (6 bases). V shed 0 bases and J shed 1 base, with 11 bases lying between them. This CDR3 comprises 16 residues. The V gene's germline CDR1 is SGDLS and CDR2 YYNGEE. The CDR3 here is CASSVGPSVSYNEQFF. The CDR3 DNA follows: TGTGCCAGCAGCGTAGGTCCTAGCGTGTCCTACAATGAGCAGTTCTTC.

V gene TRBV28 combines with J gene TRBJ2-1, with 10 nucleotides matching TRBD2. CDR1 is MDHEN and CDR2 is SYDVKM in the germline V gene. The CDR3 runs 15 residues. Germline trimming cut 6 bases from V and 7 bases from J; bases unmatched to any gene: 9. The CDR3: CASRPPSGRSNEQFF. CDR3 coding DNA: TGTGCCAGCAGGCCTCCTAGCGGGAGAAGTAATGAGCAGTTCTTC.

The chain recombines TRBV5-4 with TRBJ2-5; D ambiguous. Deletions cut 0 bases from V and 1 base from J, with 10 bases between. The CDR3 is 15 amino acids. Germline V gene sequence: CDR1 SGHNT, CDR2 YYREEE (reference sequence). The CDR3 region is CASSLEMVGQETQYF. In nucleotides, the CDR3 is TGTGCCAGCAGCTTGGAGATGGTGGGCCAAGAGACCCAGTACTTC.

The chain is built from TRBV9 and TRBJ2-7; tentatively, D is TRBD2 (6 bases). The ends were cut back, 4 bases at V and 2 bases at J, with 13 bases in the middle. CDR1 is SGDLS, CDR2 YYNGEE, per germline. CDR3 length: 14 residues. As DNA, the CDR3 is TGTGCCAGCAGCCCCGGGTGGACTACCTACGAGCAGTACTTC. It encodes CASSPGWTTYEQYF.

The V and J genes are TRBV5-1 and TRBJ2-7; the D gene is possibly TRBD2 (6 bases). V was shortened by 4 bases and J by 2 bases, with 16 bases between the two germline ends. The CDR3 is 15 amino acids. Germline CDR1 SGHRS, CDR2 YFSETQ. This CDR3 reads CASSDPAGNPYEQYF. CDR3 nucleotides: TGCGCCAGCAGCGACCCAGCGGGTAACCCCTACGAGCAGTACTTC. Complete variable domain (other parts from reference TRBV5-1 and TRBJ2-7): KAGVTQTPRYLIKTRGQQVTLSCSPISGHRSVSWYQQTPGQGLQFLFEYFSETQRNKGNFPGRFSGRQFSNSRSEMNVSTLELGDSALYLCASSDPAGNPYEQYFGPGTRLTVT.

This clone has just a few counts. The chain carries TRBV9 and TRBJ2-7; D is unresolved. Germline V gene lookup returns CDR1 SGDLS and CDR2 YYNGEE. The CDR3 loop spans 13 amino acids. The V end lost 1 base, the J end lost 6 bases, and 11 bases lay between the germline ends. The CDR3 DNA sequence: TGTGCCAGCAGCGTAAACTCCCTCGGCGAGCAGTACTTC. It is translated as CASSVNSLGEQYF.

This clone was counted a single time. This chain connects TRBV30 to TRBJ2-3; D unresolved. The CDR3 runs to 15 residues. Germline V CDR1 and CDR2: GTSNPN, SVGIG (reference sequence). V dropped 0 bases and J dropped 0 bases, with 10 bases sitting between them. CDR3 protein: CAWSVGRASTDTQYF. CDR3 nucleotide sequence: TGTGCCTGGAGTGTGGGTCGGGCTAGCACAGATACGCAGTATTTT.

This clone was recorded only once. The chain couples TRBV7-9 to TRBJ2-3, with 7 bases that match TRBD1. This CDR3 has 17 amino acids. V shed 4 bases and J 2 bases; nucleotides not matched to a gene: 12. CDR1 and CDR2 (germline): SEHNR, FQNEAQ (reference sequence). This CDR3 reads CASSSTRQGVTTDTQYF. CDR3 in DNA: TGTGCCAGCAGCTCTACGCGACAGGGTGTTACCACAGATACGCAGTATTTT.

The CDR3 nucleotides read TGTGCCAGCAGCCCTGTTTTCGGGAGGGCGAACACCGGGGAGCTGTTTTTT. Protein sequence: CASSPVFGRANTGELFF. This sequence joins TRBV28 and TRBJ2-2; 8 nucleotides align to TRBD2. V gave up 6 bases and J gave up 0 bases; unmatched junction bases: 9. The CDR3 is 17 amino acids. Germline CDR1 reads MDHEN; CDR2 reads SYDVKM.

This clone was seen only once. The chain is built from TRBV5-1 and TRBJ2-3; the match to TRBD1 covers 11 bases. J gave up 2 bases and V 5 bases, and 7 bases lay outside the gene matches. This CDR3 spans 16 amino acids. Germline V lookup: CDR1 SGHRS, CDR2 YFSETQ. CDR3 DNA: TGCGCCAGCAGACCCGGGACAGGGGGGATCACAGATACGCAGTATTTT. This codes for CASRPGTGGITDTQYF.

This clone occurred a few times. The chain recombines TRBV9 with TRBJ1-2; D gene ambiguous. Germline CDR1 SGDLS, CDR2 YYNGEE. V lost 8 bases and J 2 bases, leaving 13 bases between the germline ends. This CDR3 is 13 amino acids long. This chain's CDR3 is CASGPRANYGYTF. The CDR3 DNA reads TGTGCCAGTGGACCGAGAGCAAACTATGGCTACACCTTC.

This chain links TRBV7-6 with TRBJ2-5; D is undetermined. The germline V and J ends were trimmed by 3 bases and 5 bases, with 13 bases remaining between them. The CDR3 extends over 14 amino acids. From germline, CDR1 is SGHVS and CDR2 FNYEAQ. Written as DNA, the CDR3 is TGTGCCAGCAGCTTCTTTGGCGAGACGGAGACCCAGTACTTC. Amino acid sequence: CASSFFGETETQYF.

The chain uses TRBV10-2 and TRBJ2-7; a weak D match, TRBD2 (7 bases). CDR3 size: 13 residues. Germline values: CDR1 WSHSY, CDR2 SAAADI. The ends were cut back, 7 bases at V and 4 bases at J, with 14 bases in the middle. The CDR3 region is CASTIAGAYEQYF. CDR3 sequence (DNA): TGCGCCAGCACGATTGCGGGGGCTTACGAGCAGTACTTC.

This chain uses TRBV29-1 with TRBJ2-7; tentatively, D is TRBD1 or TRBD2 (5 bases each). This CDR3 comprises 13 residues. V shed 6 bases and J shed 3 bases, with 15 bases lying between them. The V gene's germline CDR1 is SQVTM and CDR2 ANQGSEA. The CDR3, as DNA: TGCAGCGTCTTCCTAAGGGACGTCTACGAGCAGTACTTC. This gives the protein CSVFLRDVYEQYF.

The chain joins TRBV28 to TRBJ1-1; D gene uncertain. The CDR3 has 13 amino acids. Germline V gene data show CDR1 as MDHEN and CDR2 as SYDVKM. The V end was cut by 4 bases, the J end by 1 base, with 7 bases between. DNA for the CDR3: TGTGCCAGCAGTTATTCAGGGAACACTGAAGCTTTCTTT. It specifies CASSYSGNTEAFF.

The rearrangement joins TRBV27 to TRBJ2-2; D might be TRBD1 (6 bases). V was pared by 2 bases and J by 4 bases, with 11 bases between. The CDR3 runs 15 residues. Germline V gene data show CDR1 as MNHEY and CDR2 as SMNVEV (reference sequence). The CDR3 coding sequence is TGTGCCAGCAGTTTAAAGGCAGGGGTCACCGGGGAGCTGTTTTTT. Protein: CASSLKAGVTGELFF.

The chain employs TRBV7-9 and TRBJ1-4; 7 nucleotides agree with TRBD1. V shed 2 bases, J shed 7 bases, and the junction held 7 bases outside the gene matches. The CDR3 extends over 15 amino acids. Germline V gives CDR1 SEHNR, CDR2 FQNEAQ (reference sequence). The CDR3: CASSLPNRGGEKLFF. CDR3 DNA sequence: TGTGCCAGCAGCTTACCGAACAGGGGAGGTGAAAAACTGTTTTTT. The complete variable domain, with remaining parts taken from reference TRBV7-9 and TRBJ1-4, reads DTGVSQNPRHKITKRGQNVTFRCDPISEHNRLYWYRQTLGQGPEFLTYFQNEAQLEKSRLLSDRFSAERPKGSFSTLEIQRTEQGDSAMYLCASSLPNRGGEKLFFGSGTQLSVL.

As regards this clone: The identical CDR3 is also encoded by other nucleotide sequences in the sample. The chain uses TRBV19 and TRBJ1-1; the D is unclear. The germline V gene encodes CDR1 LNHDA and CDR2 SQIVND (reference sequence). The length of the CDR3 is 13 residues. Trimming removed 3 bases from V and 1 base from J, with 6 bases in between. The CDR3: CASSMSGNTEAFF. The CDR3 DNA follows: TGTGCCAGTAGTATGAGTGGGAACACTGAAGCTTTCTTT.

This clone has more than one count but fewer than ten. This chain links TRBV7-2 with TRBJ1-5; perhaps TRBD1 as D (5 bases). With 4 bases removed from V and 15 bases from J, the gap between germline ends came to 16 bases. Germline CDR1 is SGHTA and CDR2 is FQGNSA. This CDR3 spans 12 amino acids. For the CDR3, the DNA is TGTGCCAGCAGCTCGGAGGCGGGACGAAGGCATTTT. Translation: CASSSEAGRRHF.

This clone was detected a few times. This chain uses TRBV5-8 with TRBJ2-7; D gene unclear. The germline V gene has CDR1 SGHTS and CDR2 YDEGEE. The CDR3 is 15 residues long. Trimming cost V 2 bases and J 2 bases, with 14 bases left between them. The CDR3 nucleotides are TGTGCCAGCAGCTTCTTTCCCGGAGCCACCTACGAGCAGTACTTC. Translation: CASSFFPGATYEQYF.